This is a list of T cell receptor beta chains from one sample in a study of CD8 T cells in Susac syndrome. In TCRdb, the immunoSEQ multiplex PCR reads were re-called with MiXCR into one record per CDR3 protein. The sample contains 150,000 to 200,000 distinct CDR3 sequences, about 95% of which appear only once. The sequencing input was CD8+ T cells from PBMCs. These receptors were obtained from a human donor with Susac syndrome. CDR3s include the opening cysteine and the closing phenylalanine or tryptophan.

V: TRBV6-1; J: TRBJ1-6; CDR3: CASSGDSSYNSPLHF
V: TRBV13; J: TRBJ2-1; CDR3: CASSPTDHEQFF
V: TRBV2; J: TRBJ2-7; CDR3: CASSEASPFYEQYF
V: TRBV3-1; J: TRBJ2-1; CDR3: CASSQGAGQSSYNEQFF
V: TRBV7-2; J: TRBJ2-3; CDR3: CASSLIRLAGGGTQYF
V: TRBV27; J: TRBJ2-7; CDR3: CASRDSHYEQYF
V: TRBV12-3/TRBV12-4; J: TRBJ1-5; CDR3: CASSYDSYSNQPQFF
V: TRBV20-1; J: TRBJ2-5; CDR3: CSARDYASGAIRETQYF
V: TRBV20-1; J: TRBJ2-5; CDR3: CSARETGLAGLEETQYF
V: TRBV11-2; J: TRBJ2-6; CDR3: CASSLVVGDSGANVLTF
V: TRBV6-5; J: TRBJ2-1; CDR3: CASKRGGNEQFF
V: TRBV4-1; J: TRBJ2-2; CDR3: CASSQGAGLAGELFF
V: TRBV20-1; J: TRBJ1-1; CDR3: CSAEDSENMSTEAFF
V: TRBV6-5; J: TRBJ1-1; CDR3: CASSPLAGGNTEAFF
V: TRBV29-1; J: TRBJ2-2; CDR3: CSAKGQSNTGELFF
V: TRBV5-1; J: TRBJ2-1; CDR3: CASSLRSGNDNEQFF
V: TRBV5-1; J: TRBJ2-2; CDR3: CASSLLGQDNTGELFF